The sequence of this TCR beta chain was determined in a study of T cell repertoires in cytomegalovirus infection. Study information: HLA-C-restricted CMV epitopes, recently identified, and well-studied HLA-B-restricted ones were used by the study.

Via MiXCR, TCRdb re-called the reads, giving one row per CDR3 protein. The data hold around 50,000 distinct CDR3 sequences, with around 18% observed a single time. CDR3 length equals 14 residues. V was cut by 4 bases and J by 3 bases, with 12 bases left in between. The germline gives CDR1 SEHNR, CDR2 FQNEAQ (reference sequence). Regarding this clonotype: The antigen is unknown.

Findings and limits, study-wide: HLA-C-restricted TCR beta clonotypes specific for CMV led the ex vivo response. Individuals carrying CMV plus the relevant HLA were identified by cumulative frequency of public TCR beta families.

The receptor comes from a human donor in good health (CMV status not recorded). Some clones in this sample may be carry-over from other donors' samples. V gene TRBV7-9 combines with J gene TRBJ1-2, with D unclear. The sequenced sample was CD8+ T cells from cultured PBMCs, obtained from culture after CMV antigen stimulation. The CDR3 reads CASSYLDGDYGYTF. In DNA form, the CDR3 reads TGTGCCAGCAGCTACCTGGACGGTGACTATGGCTACACCTTC.